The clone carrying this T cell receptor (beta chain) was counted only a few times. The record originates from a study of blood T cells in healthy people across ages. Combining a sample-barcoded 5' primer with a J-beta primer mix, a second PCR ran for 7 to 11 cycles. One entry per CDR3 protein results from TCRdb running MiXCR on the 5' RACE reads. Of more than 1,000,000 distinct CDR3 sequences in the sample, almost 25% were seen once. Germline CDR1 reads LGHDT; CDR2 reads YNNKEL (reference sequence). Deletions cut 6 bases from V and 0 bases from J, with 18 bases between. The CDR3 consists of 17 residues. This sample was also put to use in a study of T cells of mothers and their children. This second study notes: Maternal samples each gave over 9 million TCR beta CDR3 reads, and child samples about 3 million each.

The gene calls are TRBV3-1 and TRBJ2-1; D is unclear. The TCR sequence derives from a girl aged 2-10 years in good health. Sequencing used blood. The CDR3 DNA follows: TGTGCCAGCAGTAATCCCCCCCACAAAAGCTCCTACAATGAGCAGTTCTTC. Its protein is CASSNPPHKSSYNEQFF.